This T cell receptor beta chain was identified during a study of cytomegalovirus exposure and HLA in healthy donors. Of note for this clone: Its specificity is unknown.

The study's findings and limits: HLA-A and HLA-B allele assignments for most subjects were reportedly predicted accurately using TCR beta sequences. Other equally common chains were less clonally expanded than HLA-associated TCR beta chains, a later analysis showed.

This CDR3 spans 16 amino acids. With V trimmed by 3 bases and J by 2 bases, 7 bases remained unmatched. Per germline, CDR1 MDHEN and CDR2 SYDVKM. The PCR made use of 60 Vbeta and 13 Jbeta primers. This table comes from immunoSEQ multiplex PCR, and its TCRdb copy is limited to in-frame clones, with some not included. In all, the sample yields 130,000 or so clones. The receptor's source is a woman aged 40 to 50 in good health and CMV-seropositive. The sequencing input was PBMCs. The chain joins TRBV28 to TRBJ2-7; 10 positions agree with TRBD2. In nucleotides, the CDR3 is TGTGCCAGCAGTTTCCCCTCAAGCGGGAGGGCCTACGAGCAGTACTTC. Translated, it gives CASSFPSSGRAYEQYF.